This TCR beta chain was captured in a study of T-cell memory formation after mild COVID-19. TCRdb reprocessed the 5' RACE reads with MiXCR, giving one entry per CDR3 protein. The table includes approximately 400,000 distinct CDR3 sequences, more than 20% detected once. Germline assignment: CDR1 LNHDA and CDR2 SQIVND (reference sequence). The CDR3 has 16 amino acids. J lost 0 bases, V lost 5 bases, and 6 bases had no gene match. Sequenced sample: PBMCs or a T cell subset sorted from them (not recorded which). This clonotype originated in an adult woman who had mild COVID-19 (a few samples of this study predate the infection). Cell type and time point are not known. The gene calls are TRBV19 and TRBJ2-1; 8 bases agree with TRBD1. The CDR3 sequence: CASSWTGKSSYNEQFF. CDR3 coding DNA: TGTGCCAGTAGTTGGACAGGGAAAAGCTCCTACAATGAGCAGTTCTTC.